A selection of T cell receptor beta chains follows, all from one sample in a study of PD-L1 blockade in urothelial cancer. Using immunoSEQ multiplex PCR, the repertoire was profiled, and TCRdb retains in-frame clones only, with some absent. Among tens of thousands of clones listed, around 90% were seen once. Sequences were derived from PBMCs, sampled around atezolizumab (anti-PD-L1) treatment. These receptors were obtained from a man between 60 and 75 years old with urothelial cancer. The CDR3 runs from the conserved cysteine through the conserved F or W. A D gene is named only where the DNA matches it firmly. A clone size is listed for some rows: how often the clone was seen (once, few, many), or a class if it is expanded.

d_gene: -; v_gene: TRBV9; abundance: -; j_gene: TRBJ1-2; CDR3aa: CASSARNSGFGYTF; CDR3nt: TGTGCCAGCAGCGCACGTAATTCAGGGTTTGGCTACACCTTC
d_gene: -; v_gene: TRBV27; abundance: -; j_gene: TRBJ2-7; CDR3aa: CASSLQSGYEQYF; CDR3nt: TGTGCCAGCAGTTTGCAGTCGGGCTACGAGCAGTACTTC
d_gene: TRBD1; v_gene: TRBV5-4; abundance: -; j_gene: TRBJ1-1; CDR3aa: CASSPDRGEAFF; CDR3nt: TGTGCCAGCAGCCCGGACAGGGGTGAAGCTTTCTTT
d_gene: TRBD1; v_gene: TRBV5-4; abundance: -; j_gene: TRBJ1-3; CDR3aa: CASSGQGGPNSGNTIYF; CDR3nt: TGTGCCAGCAGCGGACAGGGAGGGCCGAACTCTGGAAACACCATATATTTT
d_gene: TRBD2; v_gene: TRBV10-2; abundance: -; j_gene: TRBJ2-5; CDR3aa: CASSDRTSGAKETQYF; CDR3nt: TGCGCCAGCAGTGATCGGACTAGCGGGGCGAAAGAGACCCAGTACTTC
d_gene: TRBD2; v_gene: TRBV2; abundance: once; j_gene: TRBJ2-4; CDR3aa: CASAPGGPAGPSWYF; CDR3nt: TGTGCCAGCGCTCCGGGGGGTCCGGCGGGGCCTTCGTGGTACTTC
d_gene: -; v_gene: TRBV18; abundance: -; j_gene: TRBJ1-1; CDR3aa: CASSLQESNTEAFF; CDR3nt: TGTGCCAGCTCACTACAGGAATCGAACACTGAAGCTTTCTTT
d_gene: -; v_gene: TRBV7-9; abundance: once; j_gene: TRBJ1-3; CDR3aa: CASSLSVSGNTIYF; CDR3nt: TGTGCCAGCAGCTTGTCAGTGTCTGGAAACACCATATATTTT
d_gene: TRBD2; v_gene: TRBV5-4; abundance: -; j_gene: TRBJ2-7; CDR3aa: CASSFGTSGLYEQYF; CDR3nt: TGTGCCAGCAGCTTCGGGACTAGCGGACTCTACGAGCAGTACTTC
d_gene: -; v_gene: TRBV2; abundance: -; j_gene: TRBJ2-5; CDR3aa: CASSEPLEETQYF; CDR3nt: TGTGCCAGCAGTGAGCCCCTGGAGGAGACCCAGTACTTC
d_gene: -; v_gene: TRBV5-8; abundance: -; j_gene: TRBJ2-2; CDR3aa: CASRRDTYTGELFF; CDR3nt: TGTGCCAGCAGACGGGACACCTACACCGGGGAGCTGTTTTTT
d_gene: -; v_gene: TRBV6-5; abundance: once; j_gene: TRBJ2-5; CDR3aa: CASSSIGTPKQETQYF; CDR3nt: TGTGCCAGCAGTTCAATCGGGACACCCAAACAAGAGACCCAGTACTTC
d_gene: TRBD2; v_gene: TRBV4-2; abundance: once; j_gene: TRBJ2-1; CDR3aa: CASSQDSGGGYNEQFF; CDR3nt: TGTGCCAGCAGCCAAGATTCGGGCGGGGGCTACAATGAGCAGTTCTTC
d_gene: -; v_gene: TRBV29-1; abundance: -; j_gene: TRBJ2-7; CDR3aa: CSVGILRLGSYEQYF; CDR3nt: TGCAGCGTTGGGATCTTGCGACTAGGGTCCTACGAGCAGTACTTC
d_gene: -; v_gene: TRBV11-2; abundance: -; j_gene: TRBJ1-1; CDR3aa: CASSLEVVGGTEAFF; CDR3nt: TGTGCCAGCAGCTTAGAAGTAGTGGGGGGAACTGAAGCTTTCTTT
d_gene: -; v_gene: TRBV6-1; abundance: -; j_gene: TRBJ2-1; CDR3aa: CASSETVPNEQFF; CDR3nt: TGTGCCAGCAGTGAGACAGTTCCCAATGAGCAGTTCTTC
d_gene: -; v_gene: TRBV5-8; abundance: -; j_gene: TRBJ1-5; CDR3aa: CASNPVGHDQPQHF; CDR3nt: TGTGCCAGCAACCCTGTCGGACATGATCAGCCCCAGCATTTT
d_gene: TRBD1; v_gene: TRBV6-5; abundance: -; j_gene: TRBJ1-4; CDR3aa: CASSSGTGYNEKLFF; CDR3nt: TGTGCCAGCAGTTCCGGGACAGGCTATAATGAAAAACTGTTTTTT
d_gene: -; v_gene: TRBV14; abundance: -; j_gene: TRBJ1-5; CDR3aa: CASSPGGSLGQPQHF; CDR3nt: TGTGCCAGCAGCCCCGGCGGATCTCTAGGTCAGCCCCAGCATTTT
d_gene: -; v_gene: TRBV18; abundance: once; j_gene: TRBJ2-1; CDR3aa: CASSRTAYNEQFF; CDR3nt: TGTGCCAGCTCCCGCACAGCTTACAATGAGCAGTTCTTC
d_gene: TRBD1; v_gene: TRBV19; abundance: -; j_gene: TRBJ1-4; CDR3aa: CASSTVGQANEKLFF; CDR3nt: TGTGCCAGTAGCACCGTTGGACAGGCGAATGAAAAACTGTTTTTT
d_gene: -; v_gene: TRBV6-1; abundance: -; j_gene: TRBJ2-5; CDR3aa: CASSERPGVETQYF; CDR3nt: TGTGCCAGCAGTGAACGCCCAGGCGTGGAGACCCAGTACTTC
d_gene: -; v_gene: TRBV5-5; abundance: -; j_gene: TRBJ2-7; CDR3aa: CASSLGGPGNYEQYF; CDR3nt: TGTGCCAGCAGCTTGGGCGGGCCAGGTAACTACGAGCAGTACTTC
d_gene: TRBD2; v_gene: TRBV10-3; abundance: -; j_gene: TRBJ2-7; CDR3aa: CAISEGLAGDSHEQYF; CDR3nt: TGTGCCATCAGTGAGGGACTAGCGGGAGATTCGCACGAGCAGTACTTC
d_gene: -; v_gene: TRBV30; abundance: few; j_gene: TRBJ1-1; CDR3aa: CACSLGGARNTEAFF; CDR3nt: TGTGCCTGCTCTCTGGGAGGGGCGCGGAACACTGAAGCTTTCTTT
d_gene: -; v_gene: TRBV27; abundance: once; j_gene: TRBJ2-1; CDR3aa: CASMGIEAYRNEQFF; CDR3nt: TGTGCCAGCATGGGGATAGAGGCTTACAGGAATGAGCAGTTCTTC
d_gene: TRBD1; v_gene: TRBV7-2; abundance: -; j_gene: TRBJ2-5; CDR3aa: CASSFRDRGYQETQYF; CDR3nt: TGTGCCAGCAGCTTCCGGGACAGGGGGTACCAAGAGACCCAGTACTTC
d_gene: TRBD1; v_gene: TRBV6-5; abundance: once; j_gene: TRBJ2-7; CDR3aa: CASSYDRGTGEQYF; CDR3nt: TGTGCCAGCAGCTACGACAGGGGAACGGGCGAGCAGTACTTC
d_gene: -; v_gene: TRBV9; abundance: -; j_gene: TRBJ2-7; CDR3aa: CASSAGLPSGEQYF; CDR3nt: TGTGCCAGCAGCGCGGGACTCCCCTCAGGCGAGCAGTACTTC
d_gene: TRBD2; v_gene: TRBV7-2; abundance: -; j_gene: TRBJ2-3; CDR3aa: CASSSLAGDTDTQYF; CDR3nt: TGTGCCAGCAGTTCACTAGCGGGAGACACAGATACGCAGTATTTT